This T cell receptor (beta chain) stems from a study of early T cells in non-severe SARS-CoV-2 infection. Germline CDR1 is SGHNT and CDR2 is YENEEA. The CDR3 totals 13 residues. Trimming removed 4 bases from V and 5 bases from J, with 9 bases in between. MiXCR, applied by TCRdb to the 5' RACE reads, yields one record per CDR3 protein. The table shows around 76,000 distinct CDR3 sequences, with 12% occurring only once. This clonotype came up many times. The sequenced sample consisted of whole blood. This chain connects TRBV11-3 to TRBJ2-1; D is perhaps TRBD1 (5 bases). This TCR was sampled from an adult who was a healthcare worker with PCR-confirmed SARS-CoV-2 infection or an uninfected control (not recorded which). CDR3 loop: CASSSQTDNEQFF. The CDR3 nucleotides read TGTGCCAGCAGCTCCCAGACAGACAATGAGCAGTTCTTC.